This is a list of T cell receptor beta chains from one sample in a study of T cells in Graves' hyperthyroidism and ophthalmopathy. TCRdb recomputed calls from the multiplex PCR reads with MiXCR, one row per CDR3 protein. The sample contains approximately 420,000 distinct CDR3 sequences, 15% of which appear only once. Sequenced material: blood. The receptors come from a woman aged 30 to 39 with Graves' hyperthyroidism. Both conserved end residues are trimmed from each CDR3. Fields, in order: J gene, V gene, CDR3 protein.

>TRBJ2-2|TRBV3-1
ASSRLAQNTGELF
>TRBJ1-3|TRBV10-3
AISELRDSYSGNTIY
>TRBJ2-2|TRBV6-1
ASSYTTGISGELF
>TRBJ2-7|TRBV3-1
ASSQRVGVAEQY
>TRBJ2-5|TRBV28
ASSLLGRKETQY
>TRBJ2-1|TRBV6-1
ASTPGLDVEQF
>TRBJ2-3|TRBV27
ATPGRGGRRTDTQY
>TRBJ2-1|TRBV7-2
ASSLRISRLVVYNEQF
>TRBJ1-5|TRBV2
ASRGQGEQPQH
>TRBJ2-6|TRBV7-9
ASSFLAGGPKPGANVLT
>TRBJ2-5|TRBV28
ASSSPGGTRRVTQY
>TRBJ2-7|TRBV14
ASGQMNYEQY
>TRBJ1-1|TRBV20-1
SARNLQAGSNTEAF
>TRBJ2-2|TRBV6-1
ASSNGQGARTGELF
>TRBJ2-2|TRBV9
ASSVALGDGTGELF
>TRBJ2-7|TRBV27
ASSSRGLAVSYEQY
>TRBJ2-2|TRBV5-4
ASSLEGSGRAGELF
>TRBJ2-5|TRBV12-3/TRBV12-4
ASSLGTSTFSSKTQY
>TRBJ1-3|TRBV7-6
ASSSQGDSSGNTIY
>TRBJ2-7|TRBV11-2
ASSLDPWGQGMDEQY
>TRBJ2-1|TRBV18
ASSTQGGTGDNEQF
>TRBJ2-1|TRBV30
AWSAGLRNEQF